This entry describes one TCR beta chain. The source of the sample is a study of blood T cell repertoires in COVID-19. On the study more broadly: Some COVID-19 samples were acute and others convalescent; all came from the United States, Italy and Spain.

Generated by immunoSEQ multiplex PCR, the TCRdb table keeps only in-frame clones and is missing some. The data contain about 200,000 clones, approximately 80% of them singletons. Cohort allocation depended upon clinical history that participants reported. The source is a woman in her fifties or sixties with acute COVID-19. The sequenced sample was PBMCs or T cells enriched from blood (not recorded which).

As DNA, the CDR3 is TGTGCCAGCAGTTCGGGGGGCAATCAGCCCCAGCATTTT. Its translation is CASSSGGNQPQHF. The chain uses TRBV6-6 and TRBJ1-5, with D maybe TRBD1 (5 bases). Trimming took 4 bases from V and 2 from J, leaving 6 bases between them. The CDR3 consists of 13 residues. The V gene's germline CDR1 is MNHNY and CDR2 SVGAGI (reference sequence).